This TCR beta chain was observed in a study of PD-1 blockade in classical Hodgkin lymphoma. The CDR3 has 13 residues. Trimming took off 0 bases at V and 3 bases at J, with 6 bases between the two ends. The germline gives CDR1 SGHVS, CDR2 FQNEAQ. Study outcomes and limitations: Lower baseline TCR diversity was reported for newly diagnosed patients than for healthy donors. Repertoire differences lack defined causes, possibly disease activity or prior therapy.

In the case of this clone: The antigen is undetermined.

Only in-frame clones appear in the TCRdb table, and some are missing; sequencing was by immunoSEQ multiplex PCR. The profile shows 20,000 to 25,000 clones, around 94% of them singletons. As for time point: newly diagnosed, previously untreated cHL patient sample. Newly diagnosed, untreated classical Hodgkin lymphoma PBMCs provided comparison. The chain employs TRBV7-8 and TRBJ2-7; perhaps TRBD1 as D (5 bases). The receptor was isolated from a human donor with classical Hodgkin lymphoma. Sequences were obtained from peripheral blood mononuclear cells (PBMCs). In DNA, the CDR3 is TGTGCCAGCAGCTTAGCGGGGCACTACGAGCAGTACTTC. This encodes CASSLAGHYEQYF.